A selection of T cell receptor beta chains follows, all from one sample in a study of early T cells in non-severe SARS-CoV-2 infection. TCRdb itself ran the 5' RACE reads through MiXCR, one entry per CDR3 protein. The sample contains 70,000 to 95,000 distinct CDR3 sequences, about 17% of which appear only once. Sequencing used whole blood. The receptor set was obtained from an adult who was a healthcare worker with PCR-confirmed SARS-CoV-2 infection or an uninfected control (not recorded which). Both conserved end residues are part of each CDR3. A D gene is named only where the DNA matches it firmly. Clone size is stated in some rows and not others, as once, few, many or a class when expanded.

D	V	J	size	DNA	CDR3
.	TRBV7-9	TRBJ1-2	few	TGTGCCAGCAGCTTAGCAGGAATGTTGCTCTCTGGCTACACCTTC	CASSLAGMLLSGYTF
.	TRBV7-9	TRBJ1-6	.	TGTGCCAGCAGCCCTTCCGATCTTTCACCCCTCCACTTT	CASSPSDLSPLHF
.	TRBV29-1	TRBJ2-2	few	TGCAGCGTTGCTCCAGGGGAAACCGGGGAGCTGTTTTTT	CSVAPGETGELFF
.	TRBV11-3	TRBJ1-2	few	TGTGCCAGCAGCTTAGGGGGTGTCTATGGCTACACCTTC	CASSLGGVYGYTF
.	TRBV20-1	TRBJ2-1	.	TGCAGTGTTCCAGTTTTAGCTGGTGAGCAGTTCTTC	CSVPVLAGEQFF
.	TRBV7-3	TRBJ2-1	few	TGTGCCAGCAGCACACTGCCCAGCTCCTACAATGAGCAGTTCTTC	CASSTLPSSYNEQFF
.	TRBV12-3/TRBV12-4	TRBJ2-1	.	TGTGCCAGCAGAACCAGGGTTGTCAATGAGCAGTTCTTC	CASRTRVVNEQFF
TRBD1	TRBV27	TRBJ1-1	few	TGTGCCAGCAGTTATAAGGTTTTGGGACAGGGGGCGAGAACTGAAGCTTTCTTT	CASSYKVLGQGARTEAFF
.	TRBV14	TRBJ2-1	few	TGTGCCAGCAGCCCGGGACTTTACAATGAGCAGTTCTTC	CASSPGLYNEQFF
.	TRBV30	TRBJ2-5	.	TGTGCCTGGAGCTTGGGCGGAAAGAAAGAGACCCAGTACTTC	CAWSLGGKKETQYF
TRBD2	TRBV7-6	TRBJ2-7	many	TGTGCCAGCAGCCCCAGCGGGAGCTCCTACGAGCAGTACTTC	CASSPSGSSYEQYF
.	TRBV20-1	TRBJ1-1	few	TGCAGTGCTAGAGATCGCGACACCAACACTGAAGCTTTCTTT	CSARDRDTNTEAFF
.	TRBV12-3/TRBV12-4	TRBJ2-2	few	TGTGCCAGCAGTCCCGAGGACGCCGGGGAGCTGTTTTTT	CASSPEDAGELFF
.	TRBV29-1	TRBJ1-2	.	TGCAGCGGTGAGCTTACCAGGGAAGGCTACACCTTC	CSGELTREGYTF
.	TRBV27	TRBJ1-6	.	TGTGCCAGCAGTTCCCCCTGGCAGGGGAATTCACCCCTCCACTTT	CASSSPWQGNSPLHF